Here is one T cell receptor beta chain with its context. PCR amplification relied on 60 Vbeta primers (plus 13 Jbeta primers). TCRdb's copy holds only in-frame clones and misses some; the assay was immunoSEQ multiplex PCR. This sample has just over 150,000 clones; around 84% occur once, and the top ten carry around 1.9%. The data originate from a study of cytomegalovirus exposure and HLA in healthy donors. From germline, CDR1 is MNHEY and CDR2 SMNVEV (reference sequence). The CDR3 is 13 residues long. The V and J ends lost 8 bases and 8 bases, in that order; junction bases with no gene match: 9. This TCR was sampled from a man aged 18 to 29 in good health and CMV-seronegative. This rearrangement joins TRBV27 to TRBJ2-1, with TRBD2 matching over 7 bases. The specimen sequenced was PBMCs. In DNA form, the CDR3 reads TGTGCCAGCTTGGCTAGCGGCCACGATGAGCAGTTCTTC. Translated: CASLASGHDEQFF.